Below are 26 T cell receptor beta chains sequenced from a single sample in a study of blood T cell repertoires in COVID-19. The assay was immunoSEQ multiplex PCR, and TCRdb's table has in-frame clones only and misses some. The sample yields 150,000 to 200,000 clones, about 82% seen once. The source material was peripheral blood. Every receptor here comes from a woman aged 25 to 39 with acute or convalescent COVID-19.

This clone was counted once. V is TRBV12-3 or TRBV12-4 and J is TRBJ2-7; the D gene is possibly TRBD1 (6 bases). This CDR3 has 13 amino acids. Between the trimmed V and J ends, which lost 5 bases and 2 bases, there was a span of 10 bases. Written as DNA, the CDR3 is TGTGCCAGCAGTCCGGGGACAACCTACGAGCAGTACTTC. Encoded protein: CASSPGTTYEQYF.

This clone was picked up one time. The chain employs TRBV28 and TRBJ1-1; 7 nucleotides match TRBD1. The CDR3 is 16 residues long. J lost 0 bases, V lost 6 bases, and 10 bases had no gene match. CDR1 MDHEN and CDR2 SYDVKM come from the germline V gene. DNA for the CDR3: TGTGCCAGCAGAGAGCCCGGGACAGTTATGAACACTGAAGCTTTCTTT. Encoded protein: CASREPGTVMNTEAFF.

V gene TRBV7-8 combines with J gene TRBJ2-7, with TRBD2 matching over 7 bases. After removal of 5 bases from V and 4 bases from J, the junction contained 14 bases not matched to a gene. From germline, CDR1 is SGHVS and CDR2 FQNEAQ. The CDR3 length is 16 residues. The CDR3 spells CASSLAGLVQFYEQYF. The CDR3 DNA reads TGTGCCAGCAGCCTTGCCGGACTAGTGCAGTTTTACGAGCAGTACTTC.

A note on this clone: Different DNA sequences within this sample yield the same CDR3. The gene calls are TRBV9 and TRBJ1-2, with no clear D. Germline V gene data show CDR1 as SGDLS and CDR2 as YYNGEE. The CDR3 has 14 residues. Trimming cost V 0 bases and J 0 bases, with 6 bases left between them. The CDR3 reads CASSVAGTNYGYTF. The CDR3 DNA reads TGTGCCAGCAGCGTAGCCGGGACTAACTATGGCTACACCTTC. Variable domain in full (rest from reference TRBV9 and TRBJ1-2): DSGVTQTPKHLITATGQRVTLRCSPRSGDLSVYWYQQSLDQGLQFLIQYYNGEERAKGNILERFSAQQFPDLHSELNLSSLELGDSALYFCASSVAGTNYGYTFGSGTRLTVV.

The chain carries TRBV19 and TRBJ1-1, with 7 bases lining up with TRBD1. CDR1 is LNHDA, CDR2 SQIVND, per germline (reference sequence). CDR3 length: 15 amino acids. J was trimmed by 2 bases and V by 6 bases; bases with no gene match: 9. CDR3 amino acids: CASRKMRQGNTEAFF. CDR3 coding DNA: TGTGCCAGTAGAAAAATGAGACAGGGAAACACTGAAGCTTTCTTT.

The rearrangement uses TRBV5-4 and TRBJ2-1; 9 bases are shared with TRBD2. Germline CDR1 is SGHNT and CDR2 is YYREEE (reference sequence). The CDR3 is 14 residues long. V lost 2 bases, J lost 6 bases, and 3 bases stayed unmatched. The CDR3 nucleotides read TGTGCCAGCAGCTTCGATAGCGGGGGCAATGAGCAGTTCTTC. This sequence encodes CASSFDSGGNEQFF.

The chain combines TRBV5-8 with TRBJ1-6; 7 nucleotides agree with TRBD1. V lost 3 bases, J lost 8 bases, and 5 bases stayed unmatched. Germline V gene lookup returns CDR1 SGHTS and CDR2 YDEGEE. The CDR3 runs 14 residues. Here the CDR3 reads CASSSLQGHSPLHF. The CDR3 DNA reads TGTGCCAGCAGCTCGTTACAGGGGCATTCACCCCTCCACTTT.

V usage is TRBV6-2 or TRBV6-3 and J usage is TRBJ1-5; TRBD1 matches 7 bases. The germline gives CDR1 MNHEY, CDR2 SVGEGT. The J segment lost 1 base and the V segment lost 6 bases, leaving 9 bases of the junction unmatched. The CDR3 contains 16 residues. CDR3 protein: CASSRTGAGSNQPQHF. CDR3 DNA: TGTGCCAGCAGCAGAACAGGGGCGGGAAGCAATCAGCCCCAGCATTTT.

The V and J genes are TRBV6-2 or TRBV6-3 and TRBJ2-1, with 11 bases identical to TRBD2. With 0 bases clipped from V and 5 bases from J, the junction kept 9 bases outside the gene matches. CDR1 MNHEY and CDR2 SVGEGT come from the germline V gene. This CDR3 spans 18 amino acids. CDR3 coding DNA: TGTGCCAGCAGTTACTCGAGGCTAGCGGGAGGACAAAACAATGAGCAGTTCTTC. This translates into CASSYSRLAGGQNNEQFF.

The chain employs TRBV5-1 and TRBJ1-1; possible D gene TRBD1, 6 bases. Trimming stripped 4 bases from V and 3 bases from J, with 10 bases between. The CDR3 is made up of 13 amino acids. The germline gives CDR1 SGHRS, CDR2 YFSETQ. The CDR3 is CASSHAGDTEAFF. CDR3 coding DNA: TGCGCCAGCAGCCATGCAGGGGACACTGAAGCTTTCTTT.

V and J are TRBV19 and TRBJ2-2, with 7 bases aligning to TRBD1. Trimming took 4 bases from V and 4 from J; bases not matched to a gene: 9. Germline V gene lookup returns CDR1 LNHDA and CDR2 SQIVND (reference sequence). The CDR3 covers 16 residues. CDR3 coding DNA: TGTGCCAGTAGTAAGCCGGGACAGAGGATCACCGGGGAGCTGTTTTTT. Amino acid sequence: CASSKPGQRITGELFF. The complete variable domain, with remaining parts taken from reference TRBV19 and TRBJ2-2, reads DGGITQSPKYLFRKEGQNVTLSCEQNLNHDAMYWYRQDPGQGLRLIYYSQIVNDFQKGDIAEGYSVSREKKESFPLTVTSAQKNPTAFYLCASSKPGQRITGELFFGEGSRLTVL.

This chain uses TRBV18 with TRBJ1-2; 9 bases match TRBD1. The V gene end was trimmed by 4 bases and the J gene end by 4 bases; junction bases not matched to a gene: 13. CDR1 KGHSH and CDR2 LQKENI come from the germline V gene. This CDR3 spans 17 amino acids. The CDR3 DNA follows: TGTGCCAGCTCACACGGAGTCCGACAGGGGGGAATCTATGGCTACACCTTC. Amino acids: CASSHGVRQGGIYGYTF.

The chain is built from TRBV4-3 and TRBJ2-1; D perhaps matches TRBD2 (5 bases). CDR1 is LGHNA and CDR2 is YSLEER in the germline V gene. The CDR3 runs 16 residues. Deletions cut 3 bases from V and 16 bases from J, with 28 bases between. CDR3 region: CASSHQIQGPADSTFF. The CDR3 region has the DNA TGCGCCAGCAGCCACCAAATACAAGGACCAGCGGACTCTACCTTCTTC.

This clone was seen a single time. The chain carries TRBV27 and TRBJ2-7; possibly TRBD1 for D (6 bases). CDR1 and CDR2 (germline): MNHEY, SMNVEV (reference sequence). The V and J ends lost 5 bases and 1 base respectively, with 12 bases between them. The CDR3 length is 14 residues. The CDR3 reads CASSLYRESYEQYF. CDR3 in DNA: TGTGCCAGCAGTCTGTACAGGGAATCCTACGAGCAGTACTTC.

CDR3 nucleotides: TGTGCCAGCAGCCAAGATCTAGGGGCCGGGGAGCTGTTTTTT. Its protein is CASSQDLGAGELFF. The chain employs TRBV3-1 (or the pseudogene TRBV3-2) and TRBJ2-2, with TRBD1 as a possible D gene (5 bases). CDR3 size: 14 residues. The germline CDR1 and CDR2 sequences are LGHDT and YNNKEL (reference sequence). With 0 bases removed from V and 6 bases from J, the gap between germline ends came to 8 bases.

The chain combines TRBV5-6 with TRBJ2-7, with D maybe TRBD2 (5 bases). Trimming left V 2 bases short and J 0 bases short, with 15 bases between. The CDR3 contains 16 residues. From germline, CDR1 is SGHDT and CDR2 YYEEEE. The CDR3, as DNA: TGTGCCAGCAGCTTTTTCCGGGGTTATTCCTCCTACGAGCAGTACTTC. Protein sequence: CASSFFRGYSSYEQYF.

This clone was seen only once. J is TRBJ2-1 and V is TRBV6-1, with TRBD1 matching over 7 bases. This CDR3 region has 15 residues. Unmatched junction bases numbered 6, after V lost 6 bases and J lost 1 base. CDR1 and CDR2 from the germline V gene are MNHNS and SASEGT. CDR3 sequence: CASRDYRGSYNEQFF. CDR3 DNA sequence: TGTGCCAGCAGGGATTACAGGGGATCCTACAATGAGCAGTTCTTC.

This clone was observed a few times. The chain joins TRBV6-4 to TRBJ2-2, with 9 bases aligning to TRBD2. Germline CDR1 MRHNA, CDR2 SNTAGT. Trimming cost V 4 bases and J 3 bases; bases outside gene matches: 0. This CDR3 comprises 14 residues. The CDR3 DNA sequence: TGTGCCAGCAGTGGACTAGCGGACACCGGGGAGCTGTTTTTT. Translation gives CASSGLADTGELFF.

V gene TRBV2 combines with J gene TRBJ1-4, with D maybe TRBD1 (6 bases). The CDR3 extends over 18 amino acids. Germline CDR1 SNHLY, CDR2 FYNNEI. Trimming pared 6 bases from V and 3 bases from J, leaving 23 bases between. The CDR3 DNA reads as TGTGCCAGCAGGTTACAGGGTACTGGTCGGGCGTCTAATGAAAAACTGTTTTTT. The encoded protein is CASRLQGTGRASNEKLFF.

This clone was found a few times. The chain is built from TRBV6-5 and TRBJ1-6; TRBD1 is a possible D gene (5 bases). This CDR3 comprises 12 residues. The ends were cut back, 5 bases at V and 7 bases at J, with 6 bases in the middle. Germline CDR1 and CDR2: MNHEY and SVGAGI. The CDR3 DNA reads TGTGCCAGCAGTCACAGGAATTCACCCCTCCACTTT. This gives the protein CASSHRNSPLHF.

V usage is TRBV28 and J usage is TRBJ2-3, with D maybe TRBD1 (6 bases). V was clipped by 5 bases and J by 2 bases, with 14 bases between them. The germline gives CDR1 MDHEN, CDR2 SYDVKM. The CDR3 is 15 residues long. The CDR3 here is CASSRHGQNTDTQYF. The DNA for the CDR3 is TGTGCCAGCAGTCGACACGGACAGAACACAGATACGCAGTATTTT.

The V gene is TRBV30, the J gene TRBJ1-3, with 7 bases that match TRBD1. The CDR3 sequence is 16 residues long. V was clipped by 1 base and J by 0 bases; unmatched bases: 6. Germline CDR1 is GTSNPN and CDR2 is SVGIG (reference sequence). In DNA form, the CDR3 reads TGTGCCTGGAGTGCTCGGACAGGCCTCTCTGGAAACACCATATATTTT. This encodes CAWSARTGLSGNTIYF.

This rearrangement joins TRBV5-6 to TRBJ1-2; D is undetermined. Trimming removed 4 bases from V and 4 bases from J, with 11 bases in between. In germline, CDR1 is SGHDT, CDR2 YYEEEE. CDR3 size: 13 residues. The CDR3 loop is CASSPGVLYGYTF. CDR3 nucleotide sequence: TGTGCCAGCAGCCCAGGTGTACTCTATGGCTACACCTTC.

The chain recombines TRBV7-8 with TRBJ1-1; 9 nucleotides match TRBD1. The CDR3 totals 16 residues. Trimming took 5 bases from V and 5 from J; bases not matched to a gene: 12. Germline CDR1 is SGHVS and CDR2 is FQNEAQ. For the CDR3, the DNA is TGTGCCAGCAGCCGGGACAGGGTGCTTTCTCGGACTGAAGCTTTCTTT. Translation: CASSRDRVLSRTEAFF.

The chain links TRBV18 to TRBJ1-2; D possibly corresponds to TRBD1 (5 bases). The germline CDR1 and CDR2 sequences are KGHSH and LQKENI. The V end lost 8 bases, the J end lost 6 bases, and 13 bases lay between the germline ends. The CDR3 sequence is 12 residues long. Here the CDR3 DNA reads TGTGCCAGCCCCCAGGGAGGGGATGGCTACACCTTC. Translation: CASPQGGDGYTF.

The V and J genes are TRBV6-2 or TRBV6-3 and TRBJ1-1; 7 nucleotides agree with TRBD1. The CDR3 covers 15 residues. With 0 bases clipped from V and 5 bases from J, the junction kept 6 bases outside the gene matches. Germline CDR1 reads MNHEY; CDR2 reads SVGEGT. CDR3 sequence reads: CASSYSSRGRTEAFF. CDR3 sequence (DNA): TGTGCCAGCAGTTACTCTTCTAGGGGGCGAACTGAAGCTTTCTTT.